This T cell receptor (beta chain) was identified during a study of T-cell memory formation after mild COVID-19 listed by TCRdb under 2021. Study-level background: TCR sequence clusters from the two donors were found to be largely donor specific. Two young, previously healthy adult volunteers made up the cohort, one male and one female. In a couple of donors, T-cell clones that expanded and contracted after mild COVID-19 were tracked by sequencing TCRalpha and TCRbeta repertoires over time. Broad study findings and their caveats: Balanced CD4/CD8 phenotypes were observed for clones contracting from day 15 to 85, whereas a bias towards CD4+ was observed for a second wave of clones expanding from day 15 to 37. The study covered only a couple of mild cases, and larger cohorts including severe cases with pre-infection samples were considered necessary. The detection of some responding clones in pre-infection memory suggests that pre-existing cross-reactive memory T cells joined the SARS-CoV-2 response. SARS-CoV-2 specificity was not confirmed for the second-wave clones peaking on day 37. Contracting CD4+ clones turned up mainly in the CM and EM memory subsets, whereas EMRA was where CD8+ clones were enriched.

This clonotype turned up a few times. Its antigen target is currently unknown. No base-level quality is on record; no much larger clone is a single base apart. Sequenced on an Illumina NovaSeq 6000. cDNA libraries for TCRalpha and TCRbeta were prepared by 5'RACE using constant-segment primers, with sample barcodes and unique molecular identifiers added. Trizol reagent was used to extract RNA from every sample. Amplification of the libraries took two PCR steps, and the second step added a second sample barcode plus Illumina TruSeq adapters. The libraries were sequenced on an Illumina NovaSeq using 2 x 150 bp paired-end reads. On the authors' methods: Reads were demultiplexed and collapsed into UMI-guided consensus sequences with migec v1.2.7. Using mixcr v2.1.11, UMI consensuses were aligned to TRA and TRB V and J templates and then assembled into clonotypes. Expanded or contracted clonotypes were those called significant by both edgeR and NoisET, with noise models trained on biological replicates. For edgeR calls, the thresholds were a false discovery rate-adjusted p below 0.01 and a log2 fold-change of 1. As an exploratory analysis of dynamics, PCA with hierarchical clustering was applied to max-normalized trajectories of the 1000 most abundant clonotypes. Each responding clone was given a CD4 or CD8 phenotype based on the CD4+ and CD8+ repertoires, which had been sequenced separately. TCRdb reprocessing: public reads trimmed at Q25 with fastp, clones called with MiXCR, in-frame beta chains kept. Rows with one shared CDR3 protein collapse into an entry with the most common genes and DNA. These V and J calls rely on TCRdb rather than the paper's analysis. The sample includes over 150,000 distinct CDR3 sequences, with about an eighth observed a single time. Approximately 3.4% of the sample is held by the ten biggest clonotypes.

Ficoll-Paque density gradient centrifugation was the method used to isolate PBMCs. The germline V gene gives CDR1 as MGHRA and CDR2 as YSYEKL. Trimming removed 1 base from V and 6 bases from J, leaving 13 bases between the germline ends. There are 14 amino acids in the CDR3, from cysteine to phenylalanine inclusive. This entry keeps only the CDR3 DNA: 42 bases, framed from base 1. The sequenced material came from PBMCs or a T cell subset sorted from them (not recorded which). The sequence links TRBV4-1 to TRBJ2-7; TRBD1 is a weak D gene call, 6 bases matching. This sequence originates from a man aged 18 to 29 who had mild COVID-19 (a few samples of this study predate the infection). The sample titles of this study are shuffled in the database, so cell type and time point are left out; the donor was told from shared clones. The nucleotides are TGCGCCAGCAGCCAAGCCAGGGGAGCGGTCGAGCAGTACTTC. Translated, this is CASSQARGAVEQYF.